This T cell receptor (beta chain) was captured in a study of blood T cell repertoires in COVID-19. Study at large: The United States, Italy and Spain supplied acute and convalescent COVID-19 samples. PBMCs, B-cell-depleted T cells, or T cells provided the cDNA or gDNA that made up the material.

Generated by immunoSEQ multiplex PCR, the TCRdb table keeps only in-frame clones and is missing some. The repertoire holds 450,000 or so clones, roughly nine tenths seen once, with 0.9% in the top ten. CDR1 is SNHLY and CDR2 is FYNNEI in the germline V gene. V lost 5 bases and J 4 bases, leaving 11 bases between the germline ends. This CDR3 region has 13 residues. This TCR was sampled from a man aged 18 to 35 with COVID-19, enrolled during active disease. The chain recombines TRBV2 with TRBJ1-1, with D possibly TRBD1 on 6 matching bases. Source material: peripheral blood. The DNA of the CDR3 is TGTGCCAGCAGTCCGGGACAAGTCACTGAAGCTTTCTTT. This sequence encodes CASSPGQVTEAFF.